This T cell receptor beta chain was sequenced for a study of CD8 T cells in Susac syndrome. RNA totalling about 0.5 to 1 ug underwent reverse transcription with random hexamers. TCRdb ran MiXCR on the immunoSEQ multiplex PCR reads and lists one entry per CDR3 protein. There are some 200,000 distinct CDR3 sequences in the sample; 90% to 95% occur only once, and just under 0.095% lies in the top ten. CDR1 and CDR2 (germline): SQVTM, ANQGSEA. Trimming left V 4 bases short and J 3 bases short, with 10 bases between. The CDR3 is 13 amino acids. The sequence came from a human donor with multiple sclerosis. Input material: CD4+ T cells from PBMCs. This chain links TRBV29-1 with TRBJ1-5, with TRBD1 as a possible D gene (6 bases). CDR3: CSVGQANNQPQHF. For the CDR3, the DNA is TGCAGCGTTGGACAGGCGAACAATCAGCCCCAGCATTTT.